This TCR beta chain was identified in a study of T cell changes during pregnancy in multiple sclerosis (dated by TCRdb to about 2019). Regarding the research as a whole: The study examined how the T cell repertoire changed over the course of pregnancy in women with multiple sclerosis.

The library relied on the immunoSEQ multiplex PCR assay. TCRdb mirrors the immuneACCESS table, restricted to in-frame sequences. Some clones are absent from its copies; in checked studies, under half trace to an unresolved V gene, and the reason for the others is unknown. This sample is represented by about 110,000 clones; roughly 92% of them were singletons. In total, the top ten clones hold over 1.5% of the sample. In the case of this clone: Its antigen remains unidentified. It has no much larger one-base neighbor in the sample; base qualities were not kept.

Compared with germline, V lacks 2 bases and J lacks 0 bases; bases without a gene match: 5. From its cysteine to its phenylalanine, the CDR3 spans 18 amino acids. Only the CDR3 region is kept as DNA, spanning 54 bases read in frame from base 1. The germline V gene (reference sequence) supplies CDR1 GTSNPN and CDR2 SVGIG. The sequence was collected from a female donor with multiple sclerosis, enrolled in a pregnancy study. The sequence is built from TRBV30 and TRBJ2-2; TRBD2 agrees with 14 junctional bases. The sequencing here drew on peripheral blood, taken in the third trimester of pregnancy. The CDR3 sequence is CAWSPGLAGATNTGELFF. The DNA sequence is TGTGCCTGGAGTCCGGGACTAGCGGGGGCGACGAACACCGGGGAGCTGTTTTTT. With the portions outside the CDR3 filled from the reference TRBV30 and TRBJ2-2 genes, the complete variable region becomes SQTIHQWPATLVQPVGSPLSLECTVEGTSNPNLYWYRQAAGRGLQLLFYSVGIGQISSEVPQNLSASRPQDRQFILSSKKLLLSDSGFYLCAWSPGLAGATNTGELFFGEGSRLTVL.